The present entry profiles one T cell receptor beta chain with its context. Drawing of peripheral blood yielded about 9.7 milliliters from each donor. Deletions cut 4 bases from V and 2 bases from J, with 16 bases between. Germline values: CDR1 SGHAT, CDR2 FQNNGV. This CDR3 comprises 16 residues. The sample comes from a study of blood T cells in healthy people across ages. Across the study: Template switching retrieved approximately one barcoded beta molecule for each two T cells.

A second PCR, run for roughly 7 to 12 cycles, used a sample-barcoded 5' primer plus a J-beta primer mix. Every single cDNA molecule received a tag from a template-switch adaptor with 12 random nucleotides. TCRdb re-called the 5' RACE reads through MiXCR, storing one row per CDR3 protein. Among 450,000 to 700,000 distinct CDR3 sequences listed, about 26% were seen once. The receptor's source is a woman in her 70s in good health. The source material was blood. V and J are TRBV11-2 and TRBJ2-3; TRBD1 or TRBD2 may be the D gene (5 bases each). CDR3 coding DNA: TGTGCCAGCAGCTCTATCCGGGACCCTTTCACAGATACGCAGTATTTT. It translates to CASSSIRDPFTDTQYF.